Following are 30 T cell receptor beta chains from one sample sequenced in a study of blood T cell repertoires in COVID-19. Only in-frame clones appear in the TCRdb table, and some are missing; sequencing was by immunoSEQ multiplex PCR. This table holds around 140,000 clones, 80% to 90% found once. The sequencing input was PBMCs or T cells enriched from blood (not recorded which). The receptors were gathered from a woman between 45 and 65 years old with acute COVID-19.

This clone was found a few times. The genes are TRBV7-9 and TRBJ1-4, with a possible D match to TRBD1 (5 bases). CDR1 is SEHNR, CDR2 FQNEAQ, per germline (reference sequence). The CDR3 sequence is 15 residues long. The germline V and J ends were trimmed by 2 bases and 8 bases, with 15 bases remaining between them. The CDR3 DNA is TGTGCCAGCAGCTTATATGGGGGGATCAGAGAAAAACTGTTTTTT. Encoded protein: CASSLYGGIREKLFF.

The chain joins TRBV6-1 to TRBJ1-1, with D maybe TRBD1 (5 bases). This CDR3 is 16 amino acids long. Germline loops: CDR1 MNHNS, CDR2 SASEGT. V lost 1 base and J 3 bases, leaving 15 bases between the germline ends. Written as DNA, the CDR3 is TGTGCCAGCAGTGAAGTCTTTGCGGTCAGGGACACTGAAGCTTTCTTT. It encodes CASSEVFAVRDTEAFF.

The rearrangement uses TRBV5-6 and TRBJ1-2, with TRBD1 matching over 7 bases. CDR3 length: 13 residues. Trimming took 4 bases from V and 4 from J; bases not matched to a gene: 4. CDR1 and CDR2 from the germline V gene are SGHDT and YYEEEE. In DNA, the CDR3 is TGTGCCAGCAGCGCGGACAGGCTCTATGGCTACACCTTC. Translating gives CASSADRLYGYTF.

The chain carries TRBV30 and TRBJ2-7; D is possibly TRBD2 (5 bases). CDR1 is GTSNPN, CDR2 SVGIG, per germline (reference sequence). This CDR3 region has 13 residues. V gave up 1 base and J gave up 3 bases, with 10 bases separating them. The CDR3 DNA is TGTGCCTGGAGTGGCGGGCTTGGCTACGAGCAGTACTTC. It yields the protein CAWSGGLGYEQYF. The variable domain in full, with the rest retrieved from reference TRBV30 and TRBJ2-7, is SQTIHQWPATLVQPVGSPLSLECTVEGTSNPNLYWYRQAAGRGLQLLFYSVGIGQISSEVPQNLSASRPQDRQFILSSKKLLLSDSGFYLCAWSGGLGYEQYFGPGTRLTVT.

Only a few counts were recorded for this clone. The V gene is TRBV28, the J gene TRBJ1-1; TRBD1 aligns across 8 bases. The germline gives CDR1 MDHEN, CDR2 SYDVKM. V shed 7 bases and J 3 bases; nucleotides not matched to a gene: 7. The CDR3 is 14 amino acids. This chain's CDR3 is CASKRGQVHTEAFF. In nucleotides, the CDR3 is TGTGCCAGCAAGCGGGGACAGGTCCACACTGAAGCTTTCTTT.

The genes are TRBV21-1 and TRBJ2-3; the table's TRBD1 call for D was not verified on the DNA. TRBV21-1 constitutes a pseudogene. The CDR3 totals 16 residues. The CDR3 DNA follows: TGTGCCAGAGTCAAAAAAGACAGGGGAAGCACAGATACGCAGTATTTT. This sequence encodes CARVKKDRGSTDTQYF.

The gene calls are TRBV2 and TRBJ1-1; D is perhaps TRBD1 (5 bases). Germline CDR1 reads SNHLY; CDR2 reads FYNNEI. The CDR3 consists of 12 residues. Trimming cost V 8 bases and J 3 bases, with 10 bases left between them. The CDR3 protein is CASGARHTEAFF. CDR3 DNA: TGTGCCAGCGGGGCCAGGCACACTGAAGCTTTCTTT. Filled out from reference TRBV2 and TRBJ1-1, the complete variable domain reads EPEVTQTPSHQVTQMGQEVILRCVPISNHLYFYWYRQILGQKVEFLVSFYNNEISEKSEIFDDQFSVERPDGSNFTLKIRSTKLEDSAMYFCASGARHTEAFFGQGTRLTVV.

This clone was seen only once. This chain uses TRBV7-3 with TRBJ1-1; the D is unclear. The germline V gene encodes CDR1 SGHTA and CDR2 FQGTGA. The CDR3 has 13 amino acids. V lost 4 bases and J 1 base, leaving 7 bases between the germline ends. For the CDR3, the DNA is TGTGCCAGCAGCTCAAGCGGGAACACTGAAGCTTTCTTT. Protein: CASSSSGNTEAFF.

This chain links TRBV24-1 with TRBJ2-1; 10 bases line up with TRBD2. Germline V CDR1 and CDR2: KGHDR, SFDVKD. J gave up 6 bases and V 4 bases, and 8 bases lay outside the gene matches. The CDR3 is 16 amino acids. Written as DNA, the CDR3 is TGTGCCACCAGTGAATTCCCTAGCGGGAGTATCAATGAGCAGTTCTTC. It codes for CATSEFPSGSINEQFF.

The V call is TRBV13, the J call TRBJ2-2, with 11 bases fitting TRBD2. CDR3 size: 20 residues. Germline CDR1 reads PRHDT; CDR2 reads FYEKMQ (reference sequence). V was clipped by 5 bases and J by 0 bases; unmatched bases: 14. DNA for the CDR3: TGTGCCAGCAGCGACGGAGGGCTAGCGGGAGGCCGGACGAACACCGGGGAGCTGTTTTTT. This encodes CASSDGGLAGGRTNTGELFF.

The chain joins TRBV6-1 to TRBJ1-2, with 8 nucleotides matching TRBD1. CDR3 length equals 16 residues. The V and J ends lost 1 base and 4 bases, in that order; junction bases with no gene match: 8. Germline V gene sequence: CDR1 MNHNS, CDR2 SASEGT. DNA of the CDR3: TGTGCCAGCAGTGAAGGGACAGGGTTCACTGTCTATGGCTACACCTTC. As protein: CASSEGTGFTVYGYTF.

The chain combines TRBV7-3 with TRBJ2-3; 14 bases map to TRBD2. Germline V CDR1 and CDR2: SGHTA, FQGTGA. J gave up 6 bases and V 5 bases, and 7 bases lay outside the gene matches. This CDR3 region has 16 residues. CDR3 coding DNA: TGTGCCAGCAGCCAATGGACTAGCGGGGGGAATGATACGCAGTATTTT. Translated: CASSQWTSGGNDTQYF.

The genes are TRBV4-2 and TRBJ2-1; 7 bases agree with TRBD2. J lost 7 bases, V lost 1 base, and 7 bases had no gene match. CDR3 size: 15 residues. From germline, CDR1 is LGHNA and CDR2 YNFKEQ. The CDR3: CASSQAGGPRNEQFF. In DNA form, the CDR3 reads TGTGCCAGCAGCCAAGCGGGAGGCCCGCGGAATGAGCAGTTCTTC.

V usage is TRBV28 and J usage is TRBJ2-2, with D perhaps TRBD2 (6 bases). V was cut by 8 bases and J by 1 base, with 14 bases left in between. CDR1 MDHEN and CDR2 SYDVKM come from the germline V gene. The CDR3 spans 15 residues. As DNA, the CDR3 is TGTGCCAGCGGTCTTGGGGGAGGGAACACCGGGGAGCTGTTTTTT. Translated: CASGLGGGNTGELFF.

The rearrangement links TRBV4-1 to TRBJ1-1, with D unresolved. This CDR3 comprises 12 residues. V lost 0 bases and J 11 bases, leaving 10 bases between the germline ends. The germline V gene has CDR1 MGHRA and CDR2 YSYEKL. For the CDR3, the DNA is TGCGCCAGCAGCCAAGATCGGCGGAGGGCTTTCTTT. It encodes CASSQDRRRAFF.

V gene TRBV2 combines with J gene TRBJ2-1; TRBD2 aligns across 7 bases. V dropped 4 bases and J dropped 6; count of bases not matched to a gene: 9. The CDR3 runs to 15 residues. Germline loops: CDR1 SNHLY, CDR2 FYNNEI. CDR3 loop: CASSVLAGQGNEQFF. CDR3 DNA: TGTGCCAGCAGTGTGTTAGCGGGCCAAGGCAATGAGCAGTTCTTC.

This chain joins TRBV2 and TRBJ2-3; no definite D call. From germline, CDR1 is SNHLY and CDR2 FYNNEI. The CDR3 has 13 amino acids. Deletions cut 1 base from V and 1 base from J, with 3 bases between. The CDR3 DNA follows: TGTGCCAGCAGTGAAGGAGGCACAGATACGCAGTATTTT. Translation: CASSEGGTDTQYF.

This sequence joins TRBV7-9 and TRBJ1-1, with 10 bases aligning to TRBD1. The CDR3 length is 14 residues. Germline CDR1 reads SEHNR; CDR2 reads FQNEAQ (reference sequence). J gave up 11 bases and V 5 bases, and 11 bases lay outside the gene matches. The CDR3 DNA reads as TGTGCCAGCAGCCCAATTTGGACAGGGGGGGCGGCTTTCTTT. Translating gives CASSPIWTGGAAFF.

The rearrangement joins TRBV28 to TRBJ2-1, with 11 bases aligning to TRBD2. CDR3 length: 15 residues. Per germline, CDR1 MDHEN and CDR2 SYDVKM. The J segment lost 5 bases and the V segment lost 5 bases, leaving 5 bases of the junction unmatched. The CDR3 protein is CASSAGTSGDNEQFF. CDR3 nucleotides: TGTGCCAGCAGTGCCGGGACTAGCGGAGACAATGAGCAGTTCTTC.

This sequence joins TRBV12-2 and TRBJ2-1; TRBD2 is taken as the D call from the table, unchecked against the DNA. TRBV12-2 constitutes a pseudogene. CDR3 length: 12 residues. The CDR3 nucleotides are TGTGCAAGTCGCTCCCGAGACAATGAGCAGTTCTTC. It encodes CASRSRDNEQFF.

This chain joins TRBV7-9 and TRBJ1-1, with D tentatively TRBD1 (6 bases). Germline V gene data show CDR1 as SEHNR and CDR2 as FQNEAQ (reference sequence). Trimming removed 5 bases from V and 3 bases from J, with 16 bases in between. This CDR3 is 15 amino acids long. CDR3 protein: CASSLNPGVDTEAFF. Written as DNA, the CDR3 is TGTGCCAGCAGCCTAAACCCAGGGGTGGACACTGAAGCTTTCTTT. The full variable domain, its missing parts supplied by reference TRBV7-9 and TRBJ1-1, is DTGVSQNPRHKITKRGQNVTFRCDPISEHNRLYWYRQTLGQGPEFLTYFQNEAQLEKSRLLSDRFSAERPKGSFSTLEIQRTEQGDSAMYLCASSLNPGVDTEAFFGQGTRLTVV.

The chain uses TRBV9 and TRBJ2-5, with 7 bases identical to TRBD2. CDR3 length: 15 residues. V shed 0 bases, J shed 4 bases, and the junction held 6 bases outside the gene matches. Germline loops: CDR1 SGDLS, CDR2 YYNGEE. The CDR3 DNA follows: TGTGCCAGCAGCGTAGCTCGCGGGAGTGGAGAGACCCAGTACTTC. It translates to CASSVARGSGETQYF.

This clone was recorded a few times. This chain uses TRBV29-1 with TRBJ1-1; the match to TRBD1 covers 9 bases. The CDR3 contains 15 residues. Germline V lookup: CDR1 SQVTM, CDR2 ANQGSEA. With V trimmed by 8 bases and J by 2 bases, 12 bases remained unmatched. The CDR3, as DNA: TGCAGCTGCAGCGGACAGGGGCGATTAAACACTGAAGCTTTCTTT. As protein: CSCSGQGRLNTEAFF.

The CDR3 loop is CASSIGGQGAEKLFF. The CDR3 DNA reads TGTGCCAGTAGTATAGGGGGACAGGGGGCAGAAAAACTGTTTTTT. The chain carries TRBV19 and TRBJ1-4, with 12 bases identical to TRBD1. Germline V gene data show CDR1 as LNHDA and CDR2 as SQIVND (reference sequence). V dropped 1 base and J dropped 8; count of bases not matched to a gene: 2. CDR3 size: 15 residues. The full variable domain, in which reference TRBV19 and TRBJ1-4 provide the parts outside the CDR3, is DGGITQSPKYLFRKEGQNVTLSCEQNLNHDAMYWYRQDPGQGLRLIYYSQIVNDFQKGDIAEGYSVSREKKESFPLTVTSAQKNPTAFYLCASSIGGQGAEKLFFGSGTQLSVL.

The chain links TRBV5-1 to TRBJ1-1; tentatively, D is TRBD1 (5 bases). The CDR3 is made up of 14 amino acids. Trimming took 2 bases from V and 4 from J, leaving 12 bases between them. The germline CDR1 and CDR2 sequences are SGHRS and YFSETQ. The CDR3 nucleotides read TGCGCCAGCAGCTTCAAGGGCGGGGGCACTGAAGCTTTCTTT. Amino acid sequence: CASSFKGGGTEAFF.

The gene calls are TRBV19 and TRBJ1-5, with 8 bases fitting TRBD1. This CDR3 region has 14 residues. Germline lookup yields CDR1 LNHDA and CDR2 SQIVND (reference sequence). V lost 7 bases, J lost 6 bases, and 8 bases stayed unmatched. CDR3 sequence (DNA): TGTGCCAGTAATACAGGGGGGACCGGTCAGCCCCAGCATTTT. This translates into CASNTGGTGQPQHF.

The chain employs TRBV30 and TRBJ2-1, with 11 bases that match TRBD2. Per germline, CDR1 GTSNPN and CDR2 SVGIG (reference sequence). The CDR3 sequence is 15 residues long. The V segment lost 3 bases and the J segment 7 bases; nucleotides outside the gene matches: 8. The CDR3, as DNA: TGTGCCTGGAGCCTGGATCCTAGCGGGAGGAATGAGCAGTTCTTC. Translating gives CAWSLDPSGRNEQFF.

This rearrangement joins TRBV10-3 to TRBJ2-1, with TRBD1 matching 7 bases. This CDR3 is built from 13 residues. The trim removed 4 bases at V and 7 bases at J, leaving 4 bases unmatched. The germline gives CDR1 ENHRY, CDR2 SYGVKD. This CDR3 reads CAISGGQENEQFF. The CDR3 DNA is TGTGCCATCAGTGGAGGACAGGAGAATGAGCAGTTCTTC.

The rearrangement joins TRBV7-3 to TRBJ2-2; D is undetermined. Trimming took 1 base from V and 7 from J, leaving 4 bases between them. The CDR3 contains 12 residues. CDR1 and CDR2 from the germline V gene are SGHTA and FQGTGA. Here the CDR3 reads CASSLMYGELFF. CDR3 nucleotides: TGTGCCAGCAGCTTAATGTACGGGGAGCTGTTTTTT.

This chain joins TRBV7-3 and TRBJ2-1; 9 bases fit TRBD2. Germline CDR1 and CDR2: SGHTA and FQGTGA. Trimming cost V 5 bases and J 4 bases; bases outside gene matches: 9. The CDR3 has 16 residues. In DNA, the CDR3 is TGTGCCAGCAGCCTAAGCCCTAGCGGGACTTACAATGAGCAGTTCTTC. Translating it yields CASSLSPSGTYNEQFF.